The subject of this entry is one TCR beta chain. Its cognate antigen is unknown. The data were produced by immunoSEQ multiplex PCR, yet TCRdb's version contains in-frame clones alone and is incomplete. The data show 40,000 to 65,000 clones, with roughly 83% seen just once and 15% to 20% held by the top ten. Germline-derived CDR1 and CDR2 are SQVTM and ANQGSEA. The CDR3 contains 10 residues. V lost 4 bases, J lost 9 bases, and 8 bases lay in between. The sample belongs to a study of T cells in localized non-small cell lung cancer. Notes on the study in general: When the top 100 tumor clones were examined, a median around 50 of them also appeared in the adjacent lung, which was paired and uninvolved. Adjacent uninvolved lung tissue had the highest T cell clonality, exceeding tumor. Multi-region tumor sequencing was not done, so intratumor heterogeneity could not be excluded. Elevated circulating T cell density in blood was associated with longer overall survival.

The rearrangement links TRBV29-1 to TRBJ2-3; D not resolved. This TCR came from a man between 40 and 69 years old with stage III lung adenocarcinoma. The material was peripheral blood mononuclear cells, obtained before any cancer treatment. CDR3 nucleotide sequence: TGCAGCGTTGGAATAGACACGCAGTATTTT. Translated: CSVGIDTQYF.